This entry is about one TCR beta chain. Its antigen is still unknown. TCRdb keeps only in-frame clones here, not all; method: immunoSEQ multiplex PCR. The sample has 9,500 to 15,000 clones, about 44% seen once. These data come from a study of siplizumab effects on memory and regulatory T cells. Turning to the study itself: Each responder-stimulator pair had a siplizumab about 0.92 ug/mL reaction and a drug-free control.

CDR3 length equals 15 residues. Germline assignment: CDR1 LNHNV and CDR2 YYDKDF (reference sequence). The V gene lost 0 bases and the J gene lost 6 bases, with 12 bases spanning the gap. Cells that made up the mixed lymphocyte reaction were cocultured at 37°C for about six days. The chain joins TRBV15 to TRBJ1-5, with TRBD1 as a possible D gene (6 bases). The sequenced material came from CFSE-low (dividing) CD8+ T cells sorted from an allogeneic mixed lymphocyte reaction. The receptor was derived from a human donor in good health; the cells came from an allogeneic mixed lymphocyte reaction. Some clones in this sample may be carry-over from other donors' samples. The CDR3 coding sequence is TGTGCCACCAGCAGAGATGGGGGGGCTGGTCAGCCCCAGCATTTT. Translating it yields CATSRDGGAGQPQHF.